The subject of this entry is one T cell receptor beta chain. Its recognized antigen is unknown. No quality values exist for individual bases; no much larger clone is one base distant. This sample is drawn from a study of siplizumab effects on memory and regulatory T cells (dated by TCRdb to about 2019). Regarding the complete study: The effect of the anti-CD2 antibody siplizumab on alloreactive T-cell subsets was examined in allogeneic mixed lymphocyte reactions constructed from human PBMCs. Study-wide findings and limitations: Among mappable alloreactive CD4+ clones, an average Treg-derived fraction of almost 70% was observed with siplizumab, compared with more than 25% in control reactions. Siplizumab significantly lowered the cumulative frequency of alloreactive sequences that could be traced to unstimulated CD4+ memory T cells. A naive or memory phenotype could not be assigned to roughly 75-97% of proliferating CD4+ or CD8+ clones. Whether proliferating Tregs from siplizumab cultures actually had suppressive function was not functionally confirmed. Because sequences at frequencies below about 10^-5 were poorly captured, only a minor fraction of alloreactive clones could be mapped back to unstimulated subsets. Greater diversity appeared to be present in unstimulated naive T cells than in memory T cells, and a substantial contribution to the alloresponse seemed to be made by naive cells.

Libraries were prepared through the immunoSEQ multiplex PCR assay. The deep sequencing platform assayed about 10^5 TCR templates per sample. Genomic DNA extracted from sorted T cells was the material used for TCRbeta CDR3 sequencing. Processing in the source paper ran as follows. The R programming language was used for clonal analysis of the TCRbeta CDR3 data. Unstimulated samples were compared with post-reaction CFSE-low samples to define alloreactive CD4+ and CD8+ clones. Regulatory or non-regulatory origin of alloreactive CD4+ clones was assigned by matching sequences to the sorted unstimulated Treg and non-Treg repertoires. TCRdb took this table from immuneACCESS and kept in-frame rearrangements with V and J called. Such tables lack part of the clones; where checked against another copy, unresolved V genes explain under half of the gap, and the rest is unexplained. That table supplies the V and J calls and clone size; D and trimming were determined from the DNA. Within this sample are around 99,000 clones, with about 90% of them counted one time only. The ten largest clonotypes hold 0.75% of the sample.

Sorted unstimulated T cells, along with proliferating T cells recovered from mixed lymphocyte reactions, underwent TCRbeta CDR3 sequencing. Fresh whole blood from fewer than twelve HLA-typed healthy donors was used to isolate PBMCs. To map where alloreactive clones came from, CD4+ regulatory T cells in the unstimulated state were FACS-sorted. The sequenced sample consisted of Tregs sorted from blood. The origin of this receptor is a human donor in good health.

CDR3 loop: CASSLVEGITEAFF. The DNA sequence reads TGTGCCAGCAGCTTAGTGGAGGGCATCACTGAAGCTTTCTTT. The receptor chain draws on TRBV7-9 and TRBJ1-1, with no confidently assigned D gene. The germline V gene (reference sequence) gives CDR1 as SEHNR and CDR2 as FQNEAQ. The CDR3 sequence holds 14 residues, the cysteine and phenylalanine included. Just CDR3 DNA is preserved here, 42 bases in frame from base 1. V is pared back by 1 base and J by 4 bases, with 10 bases lying between the germline termini.